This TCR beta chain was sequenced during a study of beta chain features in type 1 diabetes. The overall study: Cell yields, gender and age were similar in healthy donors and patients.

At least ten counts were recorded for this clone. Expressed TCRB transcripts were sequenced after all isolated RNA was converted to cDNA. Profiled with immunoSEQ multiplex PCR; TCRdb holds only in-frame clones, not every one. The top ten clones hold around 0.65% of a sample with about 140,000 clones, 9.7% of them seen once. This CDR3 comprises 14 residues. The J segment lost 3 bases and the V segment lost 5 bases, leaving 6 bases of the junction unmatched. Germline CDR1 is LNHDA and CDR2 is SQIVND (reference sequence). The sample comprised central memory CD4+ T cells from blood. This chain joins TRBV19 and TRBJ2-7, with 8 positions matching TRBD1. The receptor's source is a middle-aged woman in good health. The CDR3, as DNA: TGTGCCAGTAGTGTGGGACAGGACTACTACGAGCAGTACTTC. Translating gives CASSVGQDYYEQYF.